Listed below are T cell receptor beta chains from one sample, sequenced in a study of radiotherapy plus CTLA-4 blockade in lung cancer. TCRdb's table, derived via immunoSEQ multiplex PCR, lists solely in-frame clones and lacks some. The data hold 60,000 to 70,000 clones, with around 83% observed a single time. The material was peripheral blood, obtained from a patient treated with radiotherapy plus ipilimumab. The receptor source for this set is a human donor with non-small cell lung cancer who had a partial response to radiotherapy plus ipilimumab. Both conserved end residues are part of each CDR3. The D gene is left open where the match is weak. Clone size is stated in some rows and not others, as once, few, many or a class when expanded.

CDR3 DNA: TGTGCCAGCAGCTTAGGTGGCAGGGGGCCACCTTTGAACACTGAAGCTTTCTTT
CDR3 protein: CASSLGGRGPPLNTEAFF
clone size: NA
V gene: TRBV7-9
J gene: TRBJ1-1
D gene: TRBD1

CDR3 DNA: TGTGCCAGCAGTTCGACTCTAGGTGGCTACACCTTC
CDR3 protein: CASSSTLGGYTF
clone size: NA
V gene: TRBV28
J gene: TRBJ1-2
D gene: NA

CDR3 DNA: TGTGCCAGCAGGGGACTAGCGGGAGGGGGATACGAGCAGTACTTC
CDR3 protein: CASRGLAGGGYEQYF
clone size: NA
V gene: TRBV2
J gene: TRBJ2-7
D gene: TRBD2

CDR3 DNA: TGTGCCATCAAAGGCAGGGGCGACCGAGAGACCCAGTACTTC
CDR3 protein: CAIKGRGDRETQYF
clone size: NA
V gene: TRBV10-3
J gene: TRBJ2-5
D gene: NA

CDR3 DNA: TGTGCCTGGAGTTTACCGGGACAGAACTACGAGCAGTACTTC
CDR3 protein: CAWSLPGQNYEQYF
clone size: once
V gene: TRBV30
J gene: TRBJ2-7
D gene: TRBD1

CDR3 DNA: TGCGCCAGCAGCTTGAACTATGTAGAGACCCAGTACTTC
CDR3 protein: CASSLNYVETQYF
clone size: NA
V gene: TRBV5-1
J gene: TRBJ2-5
D gene: NA

CDR3 DNA: TGTGCCAGCAGTTCCCCAGGGGGCTGGTATGAGCAGTTCTTC
CDR3 protein: CASSSPGGWYEQFF
clone size: NA
V gene: TRBV28
J gene: TRBJ2-1
D gene: TRBD1

CDR3 DNA: TGTGCCAGTAGTATTCCTAGCGGGGAGACCCAGTACTTC
CDR3 protein: CASSIPSGETQYF
clone size: NA
V gene: TRBV19
J gene: TRBJ2-5
D gene: TRBD2

CDR3 DNA: TGTGCCAGCAGCTCCACAGGGATCCCTGAAGCTTTCTTT
CDR3 protein: CASSSTGIPEAFF
clone size: NA
V gene: TRBV5-5
J gene: TRBJ1-1
D gene: NA

CDR3 DNA: TGTGCCAGCAGTTTTTGGAGGTCACGAACTAGCACAGATACGCAGTATTTT
CDR3 protein: CASSFWRSRTSTDTQYF
clone size: once
V gene: TRBV27
J gene: TRBJ2-3
D gene: NA

CDR3 DNA: TGTGCCAGCAGCTATTTCGGACAGCTAAACTCCTACGAGCAGTACTTC
CDR3 protein: CASSYFGQLNSYEQYF
clone size: NA
V gene: TRBV11-2
J gene: TRBJ2-7
D gene: NA

CDR3 DNA: TGTGCCAGCAGTTTATCGGTACAGAGTGCCTCTGGAAACACCATATATTTT
CDR3 protein: CASSLSVQSASGNTIYF
clone size: NA
V gene: TRBV27
J gene: TRBJ1-3
D gene: NA

CDR3 DNA: TGTGCCAGCAGCCCCCGCGGTAGCGGGTTTAGCTACGAGCAGTACTTC
CDR3 protein: CASSPRGSGFSYEQYF
clone size: NA
V gene: TRBV9
J gene: TRBJ2-7
D gene: TRBD2

CDR3 DNA: TGCGCCAGCCAGTTGGGCAGCTCCTACGAGCAGTACTTC
CDR3 protein: CASQLGSSYEQYF
clone size: once
V gene: TRBV10-2
J gene: TRBJ2-7
D gene: NA

CDR3 DNA: TGTGCCAGCAGCTTACAGCGAAACACCATATATTTT
CDR3 protein: CASSLQRNTIYF
clone size: NA
V gene: TRBV5-5
J gene: TRBJ1-3
D gene: NA

CDR3 DNA: TGTGCCAGCACCCGGACAACAACTAATGAAAAACTGTTTTTT
CDR3 protein: CASTRTTTNEKLFF
clone size: NA
V gene: TRBV2
J gene: TRBJ1-4
D gene: NA

CDR3 DNA: TGTGCCAGCAGCCCCCTAGCGGGAAGTAACAATGAGCAGTTCTTC
CDR3 protein: CASSPLAGSNNEQFF
clone size: NA
V gene: TRBV14
J gene: TRBJ2-1
D gene: TRBD2

CDR3 DNA: TGTGCCAGCAGCCCGAGACGGGGGTTGGATGGGGCCAACGTCCTGACTTTC
CDR3 protein: CASSPRRGLDGANVLTF
clone size: NA
V gene: TRBV9
J gene: TRBJ2-6
D gene: NA

CDR3 DNA: TGTGCCAGCAGTGAGAGGCAGGGCGCTGGCTACACCTTC
CDR3 protein: CASSERQGAGYTF
clone size: NA
V gene: TRBV6-1
J gene: TRBJ1-2
D gene: NA

CDR3 DNA: TGTGCCAGCAGCCTCATGGGAGGGCCCGGGGAGCTGTTTTTT
CDR3 protein: CASSLMGGPGELFF
clone size: NA
V gene: TRBV9
J gene: TRBJ2-2
D gene: TRBD2

CDR3 DNA: TGCGCCAGCAGCTTTGGGTCGGGTGGCTACGAGCAGTACTTC
CDR3 protein: CASSFGSGGYEQYF
clone size: many
V gene: TRBV5-1
J gene: TRBJ2-7
D gene: NA

CDR3 DNA: TGCGCCAGCAGCGGGCGACTAGGTAGGGCCACAGATACGCAGTATTTT
CDR3 protein: CASSGRLGRATDTQYF
clone size: NA
V gene: TRBV4-1
J gene: TRBJ2-3
D gene: NA

CDR3 DNA: TGCGCCAGCAGCCCAAGTGGAGGGGCCACCTCTGGGGCCAACGTCCTGACTTTC
CDR3 protein: CASSPSGGATSGANVLTF
clone size: NA
V gene: TRBV5-1
J gene: TRBJ2-6
D gene: NA

CDR3 DNA: TGTGCCAGCAGTGAATCTCGGGGGGCATCCCCGTATTTT
CDR3 protein: CASSESRGASPYF
clone size: NA
V gene: TRBV6-1
J gene: TRBJ2-3
D gene: NA

CDR3 DNA: TGTGCCAGCAGCTTTTACAGTGGGGAGACCCAGTACTTC
CDR3 protein: CASSFYSGETQYF
clone size: NA
V gene: TRBV5-4
J gene: TRBJ2-5
D gene: NA

CDR3 DNA: TGTGCCAGCTCACCTCCTACTAGTCCGACCTTTAATGAGCAGTTCTTC
CDR3 protein: CASSPPTSPTFNEQFF
clone size: NA
V gene: TRBV18
J gene: TRBJ2-1
D gene: NA

CDR3 DNA: TGTGCCAGCAGCGATCGGACAGGGAGTGACGAGCAGTACTTC
CDR3 protein: CASSDRTGSDEQYF
clone size: once
V gene: TRBV5-4
J gene: TRBJ2-7
D gene: TRBD1

CDR3 DNA: TGTGCCAGCAGACTTGCCACAGCGGGAAGCTCCTACGAGCAGTACTTC
CDR3 protein: CASRLATAGSSYEQYF
clone size: NA
V gene: TRBV27
J gene: TRBJ2-7
D gene: TRBD2

CDR3 DNA: TGTGCCAGCAGTTACTTTCGGAGTCAGGGGTACGAGCAGTACTTC
CDR3 protein: CASSYFRSQGYEQYF
clone size: NA
V gene: TRBV6-5
J gene: TRBJ2-7
D gene: NA

CDR3 DNA: TGTGCCAGTAGTACCACTAGCGTTGAGCAGTTCTTC
CDR3 protein: CASSTTSVEQFF
clone size: NA
V gene: TRBV19
J gene: TRBJ2-1
D gene: TRBD2

CDR3 DNA: TGTGCCAGCAGTCCGGGTCCCGGGGGGGAAAAACTGTTTTTT
CDR3 protein: CASSPGPGGEKLFF
clone size: NA
V gene: TRBV6-5
J gene: TRBJ1-4
D gene: NA

CDR3 DNA: TGTGCCAGCAGTAAGGGACAGGAATACTATGGCTACACCTTC
CDR3 protein: CASSKGQEYYGYTF
clone size: NA
V gene: TRBV6-6
J gene: TRBJ1-2
D gene: TRBD1

CDR3 DNA: TGCGCCAGCAATCGAGGGGGCGCGGTGAACACTGAAGCTTTCTTT
CDR3 protein: CASNRGGAVNTEAFF
clone size: NA
V gene: TRBV10-2
J gene: TRBJ1-1
D gene: TRBD1